This T cell receptor beta chain came from a study of cytomegalovirus exposure and HLA in healthy donors. General study results and limits: According to a later analysis, donors in an Asian-associated ancestry cluster reportedly had fewer N-insertions than the roughly 630-donor mean. Serostatus for CMV was the only available immune exposure information. A later analysis linked a missense DCLRE1C variant to TCR beta V- and J-gene trimming.

This clone was seen a few times. What it recognizes is unknown. A multiplex PCR was run with 60 Vbeta primers and 13 Jbeta primers. The data were produced by immunoSEQ multiplex PCR, yet TCRdb's version contains in-frame clones alone and is incomplete. The sample records some 160,000 clones, roughly 84% being singletons. Source material: PBMCs. The sequence was obtained from a man aged 18 to 30 in good health and CMV-seronegative.

The CDR3: CASSVGRGAEAFF. The DNA of the CDR3 is TGTGCCAGCAGTGTAGGCAGGGGAGCTGAAGCTTTCTTT. The V and J genes are TRBV27 and TRBJ1-1; TRBD1 might be the D (6 bases). The V gene lost 5 bases and the J gene lost 6 bases, with 13 bases spanning the gap. Germline CDR1 is MNHEY and CDR2 is SMNVEV (reference sequence). CDR3 length: 13 amino acids.